This T cell receptor beta chain is drawn from a study of graft-versus-host responses after intestinal transplantation. Concerning this clone itself: Antigen unknown. Additional DNA sequences in this sample encode the identical CDR3.

Sequenced by immunoSEQ multiplex PCR; TCRdb stores in-frame clones only, minus some. The profile shows around 77,000 clones, 85% to 95% of them singletons. CDR1 is SQVTM, CDR2 ANQGSEA, per germline. This CDR3 is built from 17 residues. With V trimmed by 6 bases and J by 0 bases, 14 bases remained unmatched. The clonotype originates from a human donor who received an intestinal transplant. The chain uses TRBV29-1 and TRBJ2-1; 7 bases match TRBD2. Sequences were derived from unstimulated CD8+ T cells sorted from spleen or lymph node cells, sampled before intestinal transplant. The CDR3 loop is CSVGRGGGLSSYNEQFF. The CDR3 DNA sequence: TGCAGCGTGGGGCGGGGCGGGGGATTAAGCTCCTACAATGAGCAGTTCTTC.